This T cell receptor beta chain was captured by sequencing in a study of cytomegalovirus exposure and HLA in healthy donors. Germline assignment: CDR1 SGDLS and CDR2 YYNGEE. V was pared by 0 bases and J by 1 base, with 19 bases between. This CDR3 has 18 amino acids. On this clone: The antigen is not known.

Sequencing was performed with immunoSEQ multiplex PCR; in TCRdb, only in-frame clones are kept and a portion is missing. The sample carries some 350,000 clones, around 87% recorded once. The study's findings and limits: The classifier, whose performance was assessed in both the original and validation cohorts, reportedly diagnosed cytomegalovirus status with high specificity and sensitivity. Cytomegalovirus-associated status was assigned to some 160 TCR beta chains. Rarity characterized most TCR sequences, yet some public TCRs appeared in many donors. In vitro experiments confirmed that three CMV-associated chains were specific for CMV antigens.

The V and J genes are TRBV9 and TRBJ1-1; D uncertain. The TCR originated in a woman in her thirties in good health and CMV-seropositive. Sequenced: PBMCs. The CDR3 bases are TGTGCCAGCAGCGTAGAACTCGGGTTGCCTAGCAAGAACACTGAAGCTTTCTTT. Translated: CASSVELGLPSKNTEAFF.